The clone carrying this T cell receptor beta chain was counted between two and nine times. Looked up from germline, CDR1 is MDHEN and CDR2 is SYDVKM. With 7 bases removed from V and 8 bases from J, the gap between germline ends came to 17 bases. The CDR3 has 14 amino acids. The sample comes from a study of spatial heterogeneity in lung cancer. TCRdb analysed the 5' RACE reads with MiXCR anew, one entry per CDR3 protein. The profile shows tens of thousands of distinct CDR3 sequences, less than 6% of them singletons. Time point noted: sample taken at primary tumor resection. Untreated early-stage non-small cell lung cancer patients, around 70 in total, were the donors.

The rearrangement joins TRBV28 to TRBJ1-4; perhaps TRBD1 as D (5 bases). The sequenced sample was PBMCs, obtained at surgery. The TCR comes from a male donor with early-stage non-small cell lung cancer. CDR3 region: CASTLPREAEKLFF. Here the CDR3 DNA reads TGTGCCAGCACTTTGCCCAGGGAGGCGGAAAAACTGTTTTTT.